The rows below give T cell receptor beta chains drawn from one sample of a study of T cell repertoires in cytomegalovirus infection. TCRdb fed the reads into MiXCR, producing one record per CDR3 protein. Of approximately 600,000 distinct CDR3 sequences listed, around two fifths are singletons. Their antigens are not known. Sequenced material: cultured PBMCs, taken from culture after CMV antigen stimulation. The receptors stem from a human donor in good health (CMV status not recorded). Some clones in this sample may be carry-over from other donors' samples. Each CDR3 is given with its conserved first and last residue. A D gene is named only where the DNA matches it firmly. Only part of the rows carry a size: once, few, many, or a class if the clone is expanded.

CDR3aa: CASSEDSTGATNEKLFF
CDR3nt: TGTGCCAGCAGTGAAGATTCTACAGGTGCAACTAATGAAAAACTGTTTTTT
v_gene: TRBV25-1
d_gene: NA
abundance: NA
j_gene: TRBJ1-4

CDR3aa: CSVSGTNNEQFF
CDR3nt: TGCAGTGTCAGCGGGACGAACAATGAGCAGTTCTTC
v_gene: TRBV20-1
d_gene: TRBD2
abundance: NA
j_gene: TRBJ2-1

CDR3aa: CASSPAGRDTEAFF
CDR3nt: TGTGCCAGCAGCCCGGCCGGGAGGGACACTGAAGCTTTCTTT
v_gene: TRBV7-4
d_gene: NA
abundance: few
j_gene: TRBJ1-1

CDR3aa: CASSLALAGSSYEQYF
CDR3nt: TGTGCCAGCAGCTTAGCCCTAGCGGGTAGCTCCTACGAGCAGTACTTC
v_gene: TRBV7-6
d_gene: TRBD2
abundance: few
j_gene: TRBJ2-7

CDR3aa: CASSYAADTQYF
CDR3nt: TGTGCCAGCAGTTACGCGGCAGATACGCAGTATTTT
v_gene: TRBV6-2/TRBV6-3
d_gene: NA
abundance: few
j_gene: TRBJ2-3

CDR3aa: CASSMLGGAVDEQFF
CDR3nt: TGTGCCAGTAGTATGCTCGGGGGGGCCGTGGATGAGCAGTTCTTC
v_gene: TRBV19
d_gene: TRBD2
abundance: few
j_gene: TRBJ2-1

CDR3aa: CASSQRVGTGYEQYF
CDR3nt: TGCGCCAGCAGCCAACGAGTGGGGACAGGCTACGAGCAGTACTTC
v_gene: TRBV4-3
d_gene: TRBD1
abundance: NA
j_gene: TRBJ2-7

CDR3aa: CASSLGNLLAGNEQFF
CDR3nt: TGTGCCAGCAGTCTTGGCAACCTACTAGCGGGGAATGAGCAGTTCTTC
v_gene: TRBV2
d_gene: TRBD2
abundance: few
j_gene: TRBJ2-1

CDR3aa: CASSLTPGLPYEQYF
CDR3nt: TGTGCCAGCAGCTTAACGCCGGGGTTACCATACGAGCAGTACTTC
v_gene: TRBV7-8
d_gene: NA
abundance: many
j_gene: TRBJ2-7

CDR3aa: CACGGNYGYTF
CDR3nt: TGTGCCTGCGGAGGCAACTATGGCTACACCTTC
v_gene: TRBV30
d_gene: NA
abundance: few
j_gene: TRBJ1-2

CDR3aa: CASSLLAGLEFF
CDR3nt: TGTGCCAGCAGCCTACTTGCGGGGCTGGAATTCTTC
v_gene: TRBV7-2
d_gene: NA
abundance: NA
j_gene: TRBJ2-1

CDR3aa: CASSYGTASYEQYF
CDR3nt: TGTGCCAGCAGCTACGGGACAGCTTCCTACGAGCAGTACTTC
v_gene: TRBV7-8
d_gene: TRBD1
abundance: few
j_gene: TRBJ2-7

CDR3aa: CASSRTSSTKLFF
CDR3nt: TGTGCCAGCAGCCGAACATCTAGCACTAAGCTGTTTTTT
v_gene: TRBV27
d_gene: NA
abundance: once
j_gene: TRBJ1-4

CDR3aa: CSARGRRNNEKLFF
CDR3nt: TGCAGTGCTAGAGGCCGGCGGAATAATGAAAAACTGTTTTTT
v_gene: TRBV20-1
d_gene: NA
abundance: NA
j_gene: TRBJ1-4

CDR3aa: CASRGRGQETQYF
CDR3nt: TGTGCCAGCAGGGGGAGAGGGCAAGAGACCCAGTACTTC
v_gene: TRBV6-2/TRBV6-3
d_gene: NA
abundance: few
j_gene: TRBJ2-5

CDR3aa: CASSYTTGTDTQYF
CDR3nt: TGTGCCAGCAGTTATACGACTGGCACAGATACGCAGTATTTT
v_gene: TRBV6-1
d_gene: NA
abundance: NA
j_gene: TRBJ2-3

CDR3aa: CASSQTFRRENIQYF
CDR3nt: TGCGCCAGCAGCCAAACCTTTAGGAGGGAAAACATTCAGTACTTC
v_gene: TRBV4-1
d_gene: NA
abundance: NA
j_gene: TRBJ2-4

CDR3aa: CASRGMSQPQHF
CDR3nt: TGTGCCAGTCGGGGGATGAGTCAGCCCCAGCATTTT
v_gene: TRBV6-1
d_gene: NA
abundance: few
j_gene: TRBJ1-5

CDR3aa: CSASVPGINSWPSGNTIYF
CDR3nt: TGCAGTGCTAGTGTGCCGGGGATCAATTCCTGGCCCTCTGGAAACACCATATATTTT
v_gene: TRBV20-1
d_gene: NA
abundance: few
j_gene: TRBJ1-3

CDR3aa: CAISAKDGADTQYF
CDR3nt: TGTGCCATCAGTGCGAAGGATGGGGCAGATACGCAGTATTTT
v_gene: TRBV10-3
d_gene: NA
abundance: NA
j_gene: TRBJ2-3

CDR3aa: CASSLGPLSGNTIYF
CDR3nt: TGTGCCAGCAGCTTAGGACCCCTCTCTGGAAACACCATATATTTT
v_gene: TRBV7-6
d_gene: NA
abundance: NA
j_gene: TRBJ1-3

CDR3aa: CSVPNRVYNEQFF
CDR3nt: TGCAGCGTTCCCAACAGGGTCTACAATGAGCAGTTCTTC
v_gene: TRBV29-1
d_gene: NA
abundance: NA
j_gene: TRBJ2-1

CDR3aa: CASRESSYNSPLHF
CDR3nt: TGTGCCAGCAGAGAAAGCTCCTATAATTCACCCCTCCACTTT
v_gene: TRBV7-9
d_gene: NA
abundance: few
j_gene: TRBJ1-6

CDR3aa: CASSLRGHGTYEQYF
CDR3nt: TGTGCCAGCAGTTTACGAGGCCATGGGACCTACGAGCAGTACTTC
v_gene: TRBV12-3/TRBV12-4
d_gene: NA
abundance: NA
j_gene: TRBJ2-7

CDR3aa: CASSYIKGGDEQFF
CDR3nt: TGTGCCAGCAGTTATATTAAGGGGGGCGATGAGCAGTTCTTC
v_gene: TRBV6-2/TRBV6-3
d_gene: NA
abundance: NA
j_gene: TRBJ2-1

CDR3aa: CATGLATMNTEAFF
CDR3nt: TGTGCCACCGGGCTGGCGACTATGAACACTGAAGCTTTCTTT
v_gene: TRBV6-1
d_gene: NA
abundance: NA
j_gene: TRBJ1-1

CDR3aa: CASSRGGLADGNQPQHF
CDR3nt: TGTGCCAGCAGCAGAGGTGGCCTCGCCGACGGCAATCAGCCCCAGCATTTT
v_gene: TRBV7-2
d_gene: NA
abundance: NA
j_gene: TRBJ1-5

CDR3aa: CASSRQGKAKNIQYF
CDR3nt: TGTGCCAGCAGCCGCCAGGGAAAAGCCAAAAACATTCAGTACTTC
v_gene: TRBV2
d_gene: NA
abundance: NA
j_gene: TRBJ2-4

CDR3aa: CASSPRDFAYEQYF
CDR3nt: TGTGCCAGCAGCCCCCGGGACTTTGCTTACGAGCAGTACTTC
v_gene: TRBV7-6
d_gene: NA
abundance: NA
j_gene: TRBJ2-7

CDR3aa: CASSYGINQPQHF
CDR3nt: TGTGCCAGCAGTTACGGTATCAATCAGCCCCAGCATTTT
v_gene: TRBV6-2/TRBV6-3
d_gene: NA
abundance: NA
j_gene: TRBJ1-5

CDR3aa: CASSPGGLAYNEQFF
CDR3nt: TGCGCCAGCAGCCCTGGGGGGCTCGCCTACAATGAGCAGTTCTTC
v_gene: TRBV5-1
d_gene: NA
abundance: few
j_gene: TRBJ2-1